This T cell receptor (beta chain) was recorded in a study of T-cell reconstitution after alpha-beta-depleted transplantation in children. Unique molecular identifiers tagged the TCRbeta library. TCRdb fed the PCR reads into MiXCR, producing one record per CDR3 protein. The sample comprises roughly 170,000 distinct CDR3 sequences, about 6.4% of which are singletons, and roughly 3% rests with the top ten. Regarding this clonotype: Mismatch with germline at one junction end may stem from a read error.

The CDR3 contains 14 residues. Germline values: CDR1 SQVTM, CDR2 ANQGSEA. The specimen was PBMCs from the stem cell graft donor, collected from the stem cell graft. The V and J genes are TRBV29-1 and TRBJ2-7; D may be TRBD2 (5 bases). This clonotype originated in a human donor who donated a stem cell graft to a child with Wiskott-Aldrich syndrome. CDR3 amino acids: CSFAGLNSNYERYF. The CDR3 bases are TGCAGCTTTGCTGGACTCAACTCGAATTACGAGCGGTACTTC.